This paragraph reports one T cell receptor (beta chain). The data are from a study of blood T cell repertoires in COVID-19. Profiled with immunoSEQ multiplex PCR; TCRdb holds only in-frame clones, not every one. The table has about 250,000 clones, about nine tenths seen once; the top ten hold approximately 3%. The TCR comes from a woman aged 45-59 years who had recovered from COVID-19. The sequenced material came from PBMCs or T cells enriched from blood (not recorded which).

CDR3 residues: CATSEAGARDEQFF. CDR3 bases: TGTGCCACCTCAGAAGCGGGAGCCCGGGATGAGCAGTTCTTC. The chain uses TRBV14 and TRBJ2-1; the match to TRBD2 covers 8 bases. V shed 10 bases and J 8 bases; nucleotides not matched to a gene: 13. Per the germline V gene, CDR1 is SGHDN and CDR2 is FVKESK. The CDR3 runs to 14 residues.